What follows are 21 T cell receptor beta chains derived from one specimen sequenced in a study of early T cells in non-severe SARS-CoV-2 infection. TCRdb analysed the 5' RACE reads with MiXCR anew, one entry per CDR3 protein. The sample has about 99,000 distinct CDR3 sequences, roughly 15% seen once; the top ten hold 0.95% to 1.5%. Sequenced input: whole blood. These receptors were taken from an adult who was a healthcare worker with PCR-confirmed SARS-CoV-2 infection or an uninfected control (not recorded which).

This chain joins TRBV6-1 and TRBJ1-2; tentatively, D is TRBD1 (6 bases). The CDR3 length is 14 residues. Germline V CDR1 and CDR2: MNHNS, SASEGT. Trimming removed 1 base from V and 3 bases from J, with 9 bases in between. This CDR3 is CASSEGTAYYGYTF. For the CDR3, the DNA is TGTGCCAGCAGTGAAGGGACAGCCTACTATGGCTACACCTTC.

In this sample, this clonotype turned up many times. The chain links TRBV29-1 to TRBJ2-1; D tentatively fits TRBD1 or TRBD2 (5 bases each). The CDR3 covers 15 residues. CDR1 and CDR2 (germline): SQVTM, ANQGSEA. Trimming shortened V by 6 bases and J by 2 bases, and 17 bases separated the two germline ends. CDR3 sequence (DNA): TGCAGCGTGGCCGGGACCATCAAAACCTACAATGAGCAGTTCTTC. Protein: CSVAGTIKTYNEQFF.

This clonotype showed up just a few times. The chain has TRBV19 and TRBJ1-5; TRBD1 agrees at 10 bases. With 4 bases clipped from V and 2 bases from J, the junction kept 5 bases outside the gene matches. Germline V lookup: CDR1 LNHDA, CDR2 SQIVND (reference sequence). The CDR3 length is 16 residues. CDR3 sequence (DNA): TGTGCCAGTAGTAAGCCGGACAGGGGGGGCAATCAGCCCCAGCATTTT. This encodes CASSKPDRGGNQPQHF. The full variable domain, rest sourced from reference TRBV19 and TRBJ1-5, is DGGITQSPKYLFRKEGQNVTLSCEQNLNHDAMYWYRQDPGQGLRLIYYSQIVNDFQKGDIAEGYSVSREKKESFPLTVTSAQKNPTAFYLCASSKPDRGGNQPQHFGDGTRLSIL.

Worth noting for this clonotype: One end of the junction fails to match germline, which may point to a read error. The CDR3 coding sequence is TGTGCCAGCAATAAGGGACTAGCGGGAGCCCGGGCGGTCTTC. It encodes CASNKGLAGARAVF. The V and J genes are TRBV6-2 or TRBV6-3 and TRBJ2-1; 14 positions match TRBD2. The CDR3 sequence is 14 residues long. Germline V gene lookup returns CDR1 MNHEY and CDR2 SVGEGT.

The J gene is TRBJ1-1, the V gene TRBV29-1; TRBD1 matches 10 bases. CDR1 and CDR2 from the germline V gene are SQVTM and ANQGSEA. The length of the CDR3 is 12 residues. Trimming took 4 bases from V and 5 from J; bases not matched to a gene: 1. CDR3 sequence reads: CSVGQGATEAFF. In DNA form, the CDR3 reads TGCAGCGTTGGACAGGGGGCGACTGAAGCTTTCTTT.

This clonotype was counted at least ten times. This sequence joins TRBV19 and TRBJ2-7; possible D gene TRBD1, 5 bases. Germline CDR1 reads LNHDA; CDR2 reads SQIVND (reference sequence). V lost 7 bases and J 2 bases, leaving 18 bases between the germline ends. CDR3 length: 15 amino acids. The CDR3 region has the DNA TGTGCCAGTAATGGGGCAGCGATTTTAACCTACGAGCAGTACTTC. It encodes CASNGAAILTYEQYF. The full variable domain, completed using reference TRBV19 and TRBJ2-7, is DGGITQSPKYLFRKEGQNVTLSCEQNLNHDAMYWYRQDPGQGLRLIYYSQIVNDFQKGDIAEGYSVSREKKESFPLTVTSAQKNPTAFYLCASNGAAILTYEQYFGPGTRLTVT.

This clonotype was detected a few times. The gene calls are TRBV7-9 and TRBJ2-5; possibly TRBD2 for D (5 bases). From germline, CDR1 is SEHNR and CDR2 FQNEAQ (reference sequence). The CDR3 runs to 17 residues. V shed 5 bases and J shed 5 bases, with 24 bases lying between them. CDR3 bases: TGTGCCAGCAGCCCTGACGTGAGGGCTTCGGGTGAGGAGACCCAGTACTTC. Encoded protein: CASSPDVRASGEETQYF.

This clonotype was observed a few times. The chain links TRBV20-1 to TRBJ2-1; weak D call: TRBD2 (6 bases). CDR3 length: 14 residues. V lost 1 base to trimming and J lost 7 bases, with 14 bases between them. Germline CDR1 DFQATT, CDR2 SNEGSKA (reference sequence). CDR3 residues: CSARVGRGRNEQFF. The CDR3 DNA is TGCAGTGCTAGAGTTGGGCGGGGTCGTAATGAGCAGTTCTTC.

The V gene is TRBV29-1, the J gene TRBJ2-3; D is undetermined. V was shortened by 3 bases and J by 0 bases, with 7 bases between the two germline ends. Germline V lookup: CDR1 SQVTM, CDR2 ANQGSEA. This CDR3 has 13 residues. The CDR3 sequence: CSVEGRSTDTQYF. The CDR3 bases are TGCAGCGTTGAGGGCAGAAGCACAGATACGCAGTATTTT.

This clonotype was seen a handful of times. J is TRBJ1-1 and V is TRBV20-1; D is unresolved. The CDR3 extends over 14 amino acids. The germline V gene encodes CDR1 DFQATT and CDR2 SNEGSKA (reference sequence). With 2 bases removed from V and 5 bases from J, the gap between germline ends came to 15 bases. The CDR3 protein is CSARFVALGTEAFF. CDR3 bases: TGCAGTGCTAGATTTGTGGCCCTAGGAACTGAAGCTTTCTTT.

The rearrangement uses TRBV18 and TRBJ2-7, with no clear D. The length of the CDR3 is 12 residues. Germline V gene sequence: CDR1 KGHSH, CDR2 LQKENI. V was clipped by 2 bases and J by 4 bases, with 6 bases between them. Here the CDR3 reads CASSPGHYEQYF. DNA of the CDR3: TGTGCCAGCTCACCAGGCCATTACGAGCAGTACTTC.

This chain joins TRBV28 and TRBJ2-2; 8 bases are a match to TRBD1. There are 15 residues in the CDR3. V was clipped by 6 bases and J by 3 bases; unmatched bases: 6. Germline V CDR1 and CDR2: MDHEN, SYDVKM. CDR3 protein: CASSHYRGYTGELFF. The CDR3 DNA follows: TGTGCCAGCAGCCATTACAGGGGGTACACCGGGGAGCTGTTTTTT.

V and J are TRBV18 and TRBJ1-1; no firm D call. CDR3 length equals 13 residues. Trimming removed 2 bases at V and 3 bases at J, with 7 bases between. Germline assignment: CDR1 KGHSH and CDR2 LQKENI. DNA for the CDR3: TGTGCCAGCTCACCAAGGGAAGACACTGAAGCTTTCTTT. Its protein is CASSPREDTEAFF.

The V gene is TRBV6-5, the J gene TRBJ2-7; TRBD2 agrees at 10 bases. The CDR3 consists of 13 residues. V dropped 7 bases and J dropped 6; count of bases not matched to a gene: 6. The germline CDR1 and CDR2 sequences are MNHEY and SVGAGI. The CDR3 sequence: CASNPSGSGEQYF. The CDR3 DNA reads as TGTGCCAGCAATCCTAGCGGGAGTGGCGAGCAGTACTTC.

This clonotype was recorded at least ten times. The chain has TRBV27 and TRBJ2-1; perhaps D is TRBD1 or TRBD2 (5 bases each). Per germline, CDR1 MNHEY and CDR2 SMNVEV (reference sequence). V was shortened by 2 bases and J by 3 bases, with 11 bases between the two germline ends. There are 15 residues in the CDR3. CDR3 bases: TGTGCCAGCAGTTTAGATGGGGACCTCTACAATGAGCAGTTCTTC. Translation gives CASSLDGDLYNEQFF.

In its sample, this clonotype was seen many times. V usage is TRBV18 and J usage is TRBJ2-1, with 9 bases fitting TRBD2. V lost 0 bases, J lost 9 bases, and 9 bases stayed unmatched. CDR1 and CDR2 from the germline V gene are KGHSH and LQKENI. The CDR3 runs 16 residues. CDR3: CASSPPAGGPWSEQFF. In DNA form, the CDR3 reads TGTGCCAGCTCACCACCGGCGGGAGGGCCGTGGAGTGAGCAGTTCTTC.

The J gene is TRBJ2-1, the V gene TRBV27; no reliable D call. The V and J ends lost 3 bases and 8 bases respectively, with 14 bases between them. This CDR3 has 14 residues. CDR1 MNHEY and CDR2 SMNVEV come from the germline V gene (reference sequence). CDR3 residues: CASSFVREVDEQFF. CDR3 nucleotides: TGTGCCAGCAGTTTTGTGCGTGAGGTAGATGAGCAGTTCTTC.

The chain is built from TRBV11-2 and TRBJ2-7; D remains ambiguous. Per the germline V gene, CDR1 is SGHAT and CDR2 is FQNNGV. There are 13 residues in the CDR3. Trimming removed 5 bases at V and 0 bases at J, with 8 bases between. The CDR3: CASSHDISYEQYF. CDR3 DNA sequence: TGTGCCAGCAGCCATGACATCTCCTACGAGCAGTACTTC.

This chain joins TRBV12-3 or TRBV12-4 and TRBJ1-1; possibly TRBD1 for D (6 bases). The germline V and J ends were trimmed by 5 bases and 1 base, with 20 bases remaining between them. There are 17 residues in the CDR3. The CDR3 spells CASSPQSSQGPNTEAFF. CDR3 nucleotide sequence: TGTGCCAGCAGTCCCCAATCCTCACAGGGACCGAACACTGAAGCTTTCTTT.

This clonotype appeared a few times. This chain links TRBV14 with TRBJ2-2; 7 positions agree with TRBD1. The CDR3 loop spans 17 amino acids. Trimming cost V 0 bases and J 5 bases; bases outside gene matches: 9. Germline CDR1 reads SGHDN; CDR2 reads FVKESK. The CDR3 coding sequence is TGTGCCAGCAGCCAAGAGCAACAGGGGCGAAGGACCGGGGAGCTGTTTTTT. Residues: CASSQEQQGRRTGELFF.

This clonotype came up a few times. The chain combines TRBV19 with TRBJ2-2; TRBD2 aligns across 9 bases. The V gene end was trimmed by 6 bases and the J gene end by 1 base; junction bases not matched to a gene: 9. Germline V gene sequence: CDR1 LNHDA, CDR2 SQIVND (reference sequence). The CDR3 is 17 amino acids. The DNA of the CDR3 is TGTGCCAGTAGCCCGACCGGTAGCGGGAGGAACACCGGGGAGCTGTTTTTT. Translated: CASSPTGSGRNTGELFF.